The source of this T cell receptor beta chain is a study of T cells in Graves' hyperthyroidism and ophthalmopathy. TCR beta CDR3 regions were amplified from RNA. When the TCR CDR3 underwent first-round RT-PCR, the HTBI primer set was used. From the multiplex PCR reads, TCRdb called clonotypes with MiXCR, one entry per CDR3 protein. Among 500,000 to 650,000 distinct CDR3 sequences listed, approximately 15% were seen once. This clonotype was picked up many times. Trimming took off 6 bases at V and 8 bases at J, with 11 bases between the two ends. CDR3 length equals 11 residues. Germline loops: CDR1 SQVTM, CDR2 ANQGSEA.

The V and J genes are TRBV29-1 and TRBJ2-1, with D tentatively TRBD2 (5 bases). Sequencing input: blood. The source is a woman in her forties or fifties with Graves' ophthalmopathy. The CDR3 region has the DNA TGCAGCGTCCATGGACTCCATGAGCAGTTCTTC. Its translation: CSVHGLHEQFF.